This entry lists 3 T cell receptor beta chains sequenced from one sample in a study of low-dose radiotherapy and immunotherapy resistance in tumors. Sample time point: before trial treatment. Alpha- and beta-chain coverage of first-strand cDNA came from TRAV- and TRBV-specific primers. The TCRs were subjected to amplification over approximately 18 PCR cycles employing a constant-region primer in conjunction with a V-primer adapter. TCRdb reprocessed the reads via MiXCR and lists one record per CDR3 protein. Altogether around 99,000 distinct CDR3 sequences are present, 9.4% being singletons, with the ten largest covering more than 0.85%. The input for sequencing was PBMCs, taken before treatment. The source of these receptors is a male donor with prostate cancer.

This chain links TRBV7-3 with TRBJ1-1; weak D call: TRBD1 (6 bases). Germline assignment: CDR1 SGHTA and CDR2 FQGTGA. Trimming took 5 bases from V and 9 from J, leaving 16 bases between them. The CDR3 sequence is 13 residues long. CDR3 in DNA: TGTGCCAGCAGCCTAGACCGACAGGCCCAAGCTTTCTTT. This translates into CASSLDRQAQAFF. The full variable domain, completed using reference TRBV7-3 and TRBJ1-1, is GAGVSQTPSNKVTEKGKYVELRCDPISGHTALYWYRQSLGQGPEFLIYFQGTGAADDSGLPNDRFFAVRPEGSVSTLKIQRTERGDSAVYLCASSLDRQAQAFFGQGTRLTVV.

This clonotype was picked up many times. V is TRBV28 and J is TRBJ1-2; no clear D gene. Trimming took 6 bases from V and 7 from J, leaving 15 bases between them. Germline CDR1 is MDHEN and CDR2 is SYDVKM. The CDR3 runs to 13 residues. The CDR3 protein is CASSLGEGLGYTF. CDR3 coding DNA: TGTGCCAGCAGCCTTGGAGAAGGGCTTGGCTACACCTTC.

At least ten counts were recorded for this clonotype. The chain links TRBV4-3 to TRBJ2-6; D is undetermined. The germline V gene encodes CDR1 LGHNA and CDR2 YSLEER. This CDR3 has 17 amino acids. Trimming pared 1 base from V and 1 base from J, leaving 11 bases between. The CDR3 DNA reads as TGCGCCAGCAGCCAAGGGGCTGTGGGATCTGGGGCCAACGTCCTGACTTTC. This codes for CASSQGAVGSGANVLTF.